This TCR beta chain was documented in a study of blood T cells in healthy people across ages. For the second PCR, which ran for roughly 7 to 11 cycles, a sample-barcoded 5' primer and a J-beta primer mix were used. TCRdb itself ran the 5' RACE reads through MiXCR, one entry per CDR3 protein. The sample lists 1.5 million to 2 million distinct CDR3 sequences; around half were seen once. To note about this clonotype: Its antigen is still unknown.

Study results and caveats: Diversity figures derived from one million T cells were judged to underestimate the true value.

CDR3 length equals 17 residues. V lost 4 bases to trimming and J lost 0 bases; unmatched junction nucleotides: 7. The germline gives CDR1 SGHRS, CDR2 YFSETQ. The chain employs TRBV5-1 and TRBJ2-3; 11 bases map to TRBD2. The TCR originated in a middle-aged woman in good health. The sequencing sample was made of blood. The CDR3 DNA reads as TGCGCCAGCAGCCGACTAGCGGGGACCTTTAGCACAGATACGCAGTATTTT. This translates into CASSRLAGTFSTDTQYF. Full variable domain (missing parts from reference TRBV5-1 and TRBJ2-3): KAGVTQTPRYLIKTRGQQVTLSCSPISGHRSVSWYQQTPGQGLQFLFEYFSETQRNKGNFPGRFSGRQFSNSRSEMNVSTLELGDSALYLCASSRLAGTFSTDTQYFGPGTRLTVL.